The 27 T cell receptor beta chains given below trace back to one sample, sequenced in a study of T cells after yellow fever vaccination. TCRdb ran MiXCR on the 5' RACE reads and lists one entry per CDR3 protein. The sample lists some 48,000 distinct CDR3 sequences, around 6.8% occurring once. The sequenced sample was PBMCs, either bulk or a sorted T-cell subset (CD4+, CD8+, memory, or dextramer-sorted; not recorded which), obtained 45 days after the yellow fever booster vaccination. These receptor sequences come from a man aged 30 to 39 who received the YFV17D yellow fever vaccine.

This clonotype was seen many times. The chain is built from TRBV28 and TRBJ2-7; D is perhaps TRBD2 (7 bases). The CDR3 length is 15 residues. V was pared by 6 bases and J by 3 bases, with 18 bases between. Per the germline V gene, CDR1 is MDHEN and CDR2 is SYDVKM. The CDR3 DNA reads TGTGCCAGCAGACTAGGGGGGGAGGGCCGCTACGAGCAGTACTTC. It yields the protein CASRLGGEGRYEQYF.

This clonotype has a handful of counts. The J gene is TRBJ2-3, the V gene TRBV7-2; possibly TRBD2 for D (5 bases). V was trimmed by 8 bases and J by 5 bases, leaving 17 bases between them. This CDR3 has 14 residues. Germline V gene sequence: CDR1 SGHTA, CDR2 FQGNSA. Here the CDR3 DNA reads TGTGCCAGCTCCTGGCTAGCTAGGGAAGATACGCAGTATTTT. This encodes CASSWLAREDTQYF.

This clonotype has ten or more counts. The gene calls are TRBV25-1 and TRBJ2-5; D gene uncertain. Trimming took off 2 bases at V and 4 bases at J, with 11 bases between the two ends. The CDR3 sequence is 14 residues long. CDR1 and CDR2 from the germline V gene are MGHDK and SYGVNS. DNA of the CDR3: TGTGCCAGCAGTGAAAGCGCCTTTTTAGAGACCCAGTACTTC. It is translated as CASSESAFLETQYF.

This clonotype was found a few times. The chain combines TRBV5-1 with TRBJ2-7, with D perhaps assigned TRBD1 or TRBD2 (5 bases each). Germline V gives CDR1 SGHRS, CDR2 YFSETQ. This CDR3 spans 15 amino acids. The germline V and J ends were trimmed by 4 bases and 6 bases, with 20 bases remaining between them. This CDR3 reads CASSPSGDPNLEQYF. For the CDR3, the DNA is TGCGCCAGCAGCCCCTCCGGGGACCCGAACCTCGAGCAGTACTTC.

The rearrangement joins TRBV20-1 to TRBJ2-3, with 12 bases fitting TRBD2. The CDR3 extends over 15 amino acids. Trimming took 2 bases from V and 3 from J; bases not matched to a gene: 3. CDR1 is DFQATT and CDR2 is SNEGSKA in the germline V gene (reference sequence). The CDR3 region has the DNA TGCAGTGCTAGACCTAGCGGGAGGGTAACAGATACGCAGTATTTT. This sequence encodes CSARPSGRVTDTQYF.

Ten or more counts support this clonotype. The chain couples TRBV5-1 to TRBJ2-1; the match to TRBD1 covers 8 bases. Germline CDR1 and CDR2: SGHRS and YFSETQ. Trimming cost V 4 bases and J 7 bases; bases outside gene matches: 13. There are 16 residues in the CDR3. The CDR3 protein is CASSPWTGKDRNEQFF. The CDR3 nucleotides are TGCGCCAGCAGCCCCTGGACAGGGAAAGACAGGAATGAGCAGTTCTTC.

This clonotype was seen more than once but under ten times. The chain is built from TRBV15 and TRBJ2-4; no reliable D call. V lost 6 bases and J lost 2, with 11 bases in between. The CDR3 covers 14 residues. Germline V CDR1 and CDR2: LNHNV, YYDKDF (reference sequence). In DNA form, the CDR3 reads TGTGCCACCAGACCAGTCCCGACCAAAAACATTCAGTACTTC. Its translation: CATRPVPTKNIQYF.

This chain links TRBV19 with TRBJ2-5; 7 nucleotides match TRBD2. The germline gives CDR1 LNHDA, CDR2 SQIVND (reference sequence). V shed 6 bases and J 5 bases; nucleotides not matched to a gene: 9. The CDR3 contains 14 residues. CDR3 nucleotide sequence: TGTGCCAGTAGCCTTCGCGGGAGCTGGGAGACCCAGTACTTC. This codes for CASSLRGSWETQYF.

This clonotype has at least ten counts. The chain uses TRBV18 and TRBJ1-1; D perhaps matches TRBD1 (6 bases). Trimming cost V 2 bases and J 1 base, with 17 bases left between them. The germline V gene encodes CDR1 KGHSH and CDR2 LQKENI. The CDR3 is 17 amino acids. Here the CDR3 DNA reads TGTGCCAGCTCACCAGCGGGGGCAGGGTATGCGAACACTGAAGCTTTCTTT. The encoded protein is CASSPAGAGYANTEAFF.

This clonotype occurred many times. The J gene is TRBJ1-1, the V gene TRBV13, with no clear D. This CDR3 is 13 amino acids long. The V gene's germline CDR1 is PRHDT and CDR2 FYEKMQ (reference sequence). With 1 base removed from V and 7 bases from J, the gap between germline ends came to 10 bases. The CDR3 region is CASSLVGWHEAFF. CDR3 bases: TGTGCCAGCAGCTTAGTAGGTTGGCATGAAGCTTTCTTT.

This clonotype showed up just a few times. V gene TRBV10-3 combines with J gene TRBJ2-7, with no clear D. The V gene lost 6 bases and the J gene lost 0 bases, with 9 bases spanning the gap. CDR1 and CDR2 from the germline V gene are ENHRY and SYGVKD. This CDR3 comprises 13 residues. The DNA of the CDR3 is TGTGCCATCAGCGCCGAGGTCTCCTACGAGCAGTACTTC. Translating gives CAISAEVSYEQYF.

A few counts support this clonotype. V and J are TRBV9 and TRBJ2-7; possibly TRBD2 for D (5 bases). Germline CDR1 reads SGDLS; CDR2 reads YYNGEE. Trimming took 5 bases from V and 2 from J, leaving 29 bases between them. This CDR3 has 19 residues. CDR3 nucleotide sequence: TGTGCCAGCAGGGAAACCGGGATATTTGGTCAAAGCTTTACCTACGAGCAGTACTTC. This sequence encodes CASRETGIFGQSFTYEQYF.

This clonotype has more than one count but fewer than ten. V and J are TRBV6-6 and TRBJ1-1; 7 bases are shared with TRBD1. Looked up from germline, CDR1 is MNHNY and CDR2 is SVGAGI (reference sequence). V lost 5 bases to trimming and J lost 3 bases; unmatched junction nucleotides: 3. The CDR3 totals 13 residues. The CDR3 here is CASSTGEYTEAFF. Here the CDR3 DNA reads TGTGCCAGCAGTACAGGGGAGTACACTGAAGCTTTCTTT.

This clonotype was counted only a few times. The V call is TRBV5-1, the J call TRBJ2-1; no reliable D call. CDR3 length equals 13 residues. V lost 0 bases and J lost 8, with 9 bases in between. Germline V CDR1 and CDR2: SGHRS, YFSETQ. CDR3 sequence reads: CASSLAGTDEQFF. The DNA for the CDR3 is TGCGCCAGCAGCTTGGCAGGTACAGATGAGCAGTTCTTC.

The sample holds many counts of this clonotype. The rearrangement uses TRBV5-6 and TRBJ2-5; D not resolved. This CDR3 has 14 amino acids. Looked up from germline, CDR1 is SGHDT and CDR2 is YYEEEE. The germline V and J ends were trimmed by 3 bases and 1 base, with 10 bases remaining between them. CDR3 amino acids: CASSWPHSQETQYF. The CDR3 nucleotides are TGTGCCAGCAGCTGGCCACATTCCCAAGAGACCCAGTACTTC.

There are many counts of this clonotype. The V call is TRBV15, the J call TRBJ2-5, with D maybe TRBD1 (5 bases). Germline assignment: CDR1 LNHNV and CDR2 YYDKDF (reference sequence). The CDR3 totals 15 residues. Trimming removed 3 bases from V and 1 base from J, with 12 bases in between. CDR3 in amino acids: CATSRALRAQETQYF. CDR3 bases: TGTGCCACCAGCAGGGCTCTCAGGGCCCAAGAGACCCAGTACTTC.

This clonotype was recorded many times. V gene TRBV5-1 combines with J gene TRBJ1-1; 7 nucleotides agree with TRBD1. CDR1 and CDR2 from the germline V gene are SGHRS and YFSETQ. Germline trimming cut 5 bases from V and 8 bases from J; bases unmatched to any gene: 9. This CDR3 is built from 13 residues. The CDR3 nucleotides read TGCGCCAGCAGTTCGGACAGGTCGGGGGAAGCTTTCTTT. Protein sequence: CASSSDRSGEAFF.

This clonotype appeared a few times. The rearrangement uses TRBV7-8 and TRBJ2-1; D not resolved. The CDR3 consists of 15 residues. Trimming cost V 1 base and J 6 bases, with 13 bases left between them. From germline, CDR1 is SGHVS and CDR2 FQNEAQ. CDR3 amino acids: CASSLGIQRSNEQFF. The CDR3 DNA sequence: TGTGCCAGCAGCTTAGGAATTCAGAGATCCAATGAGCAGTTCTTC.

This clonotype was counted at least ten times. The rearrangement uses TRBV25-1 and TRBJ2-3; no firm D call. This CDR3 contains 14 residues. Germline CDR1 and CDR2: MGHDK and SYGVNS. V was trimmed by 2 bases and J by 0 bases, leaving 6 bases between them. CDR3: CASSEEGSTDTQYF. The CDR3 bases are TGTGCCAGCAGTGAAGAAGGAAGCACAGATACGCAGTATTTT.

The CDR3 sequence is CASSLATGSGMADTQYF. The CDR3 region has the DNA TGTGCCAGCAGCTTAGCAACAGGGTCGGGAATGGCAGATACGCAGTATTTT. The rearrangement joins TRBV11-3 to TRBJ2-3; D might be TRBD1 (6 bases). There are 17 residues in the CDR3. Per the germline V gene, CDR1 is SGHNT and CDR2 is YENEEA. V was shortened by 1 base and J by 4 bases, with 18 bases between the two germline ends. Looking up the rest from reference TRBV11-3 and TRBJ2-3 gives the full variable domain: EAGVVQSPRYKIIEKKQPVAFWCNPISGHNTLYWYLQNLGQGPELLIRYENEEAVDDSQLPKDRFSAERLKGVDSTLKIQPAELGDSAVYLCASSLATGSGMADTQYFGPGTRLTVL.

The CDR3 region is CSVGSNEQFF. For the CDR3, the DNA is TGCAGCGTAGGCTCCAATGAGCAGTTCTTC. This chain joins TRBV29-1 and TRBJ2-1; no clear D. The ends were cut back, 6 bases at V and 6 bases at J, with 6 bases in the middle. CDR3 size: 10 residues. CDR1 and CDR2 (germline): SQVTM, ANQGSEA.

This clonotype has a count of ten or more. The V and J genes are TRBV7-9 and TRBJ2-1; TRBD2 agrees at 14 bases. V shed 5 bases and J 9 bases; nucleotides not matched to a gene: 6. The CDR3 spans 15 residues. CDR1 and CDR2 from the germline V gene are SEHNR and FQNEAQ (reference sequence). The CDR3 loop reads CASSNPGLAGVEQFF. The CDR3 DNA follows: TGTGCCAGCAGCAACCCGGGACTAGCGGGAGTTGAGCAGTTCTTC.

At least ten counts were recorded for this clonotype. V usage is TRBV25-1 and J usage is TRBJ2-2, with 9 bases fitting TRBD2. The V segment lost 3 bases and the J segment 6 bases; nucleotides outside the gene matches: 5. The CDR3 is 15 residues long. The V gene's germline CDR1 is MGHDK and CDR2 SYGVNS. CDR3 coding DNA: TGTGCCAGCAGTGATAGCGGGAGATTCTCCGGGGAGCTGTTTTTT. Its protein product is CASSDSGRFSGELFF.

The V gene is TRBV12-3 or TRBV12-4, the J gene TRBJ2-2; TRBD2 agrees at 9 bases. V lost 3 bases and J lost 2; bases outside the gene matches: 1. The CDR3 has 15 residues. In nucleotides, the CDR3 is TGTGCCAGCAGTTTGACTAGCGGAAACACCGGGGAGCTGTTTTTT. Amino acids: CASSLTSGNTGELFF.

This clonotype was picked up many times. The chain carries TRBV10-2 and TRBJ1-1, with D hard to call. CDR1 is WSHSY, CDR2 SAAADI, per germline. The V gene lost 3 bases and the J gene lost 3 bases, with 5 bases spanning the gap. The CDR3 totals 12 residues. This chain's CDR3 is CASSDEYTEAFF. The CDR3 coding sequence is TGCGCCAGCAGTGACGAGTACACTGAAGCTTTCTTT.

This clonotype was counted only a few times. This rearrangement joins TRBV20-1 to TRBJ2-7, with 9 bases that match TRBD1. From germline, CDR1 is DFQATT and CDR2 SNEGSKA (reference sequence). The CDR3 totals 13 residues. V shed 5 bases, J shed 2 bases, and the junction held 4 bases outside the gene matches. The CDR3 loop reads CSAPGTGTYEQYF. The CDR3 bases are TGCAGTGCTCCCGGGACAGGGACCTACGAGCAGTACTTC.

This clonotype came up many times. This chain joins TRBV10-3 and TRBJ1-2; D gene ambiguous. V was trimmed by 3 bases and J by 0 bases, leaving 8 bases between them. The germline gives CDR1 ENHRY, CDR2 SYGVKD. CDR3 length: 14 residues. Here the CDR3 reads CAISDSFANYGYTF. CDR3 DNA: TGTGCCATCAGTGACAGTTTCGCTAACTATGGCTACACCTTC.